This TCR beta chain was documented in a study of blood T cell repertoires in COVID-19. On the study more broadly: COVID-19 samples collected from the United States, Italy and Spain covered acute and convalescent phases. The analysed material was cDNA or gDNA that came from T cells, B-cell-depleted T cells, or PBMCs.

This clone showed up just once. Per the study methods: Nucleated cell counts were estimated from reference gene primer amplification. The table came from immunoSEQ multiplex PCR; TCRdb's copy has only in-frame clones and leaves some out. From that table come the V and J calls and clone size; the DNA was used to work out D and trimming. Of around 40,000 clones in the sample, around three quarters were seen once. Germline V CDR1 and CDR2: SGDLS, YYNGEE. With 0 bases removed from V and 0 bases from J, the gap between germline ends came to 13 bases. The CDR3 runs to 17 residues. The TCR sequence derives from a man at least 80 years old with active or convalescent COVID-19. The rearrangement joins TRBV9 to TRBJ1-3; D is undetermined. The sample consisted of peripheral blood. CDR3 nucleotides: TGTGCCAGCAGCGTAGATGTACAGTCCCTCTCTGGAAACACCATATATTTT. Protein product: CASSVDVQSLSGNTIYF.